The sequence of this TCR beta chain was determined in a study of PD-L1 blockade in urothelial cancer. Study-wide context: Bladder-origin urothelial cancer in males described about 90% of the 29 patients. Counts from blood samples showed a median of about 140,000 T cells. Blood was subjected to analysis at 3 weeks (second dose) and 6 weeks following treatment start. Study-wide results and caveats: In blood sampled pretreatment, TCR clonality below the median predicted better survival.

Time point denoted: peripheral blood 6 weeks after treatment start. Some clones are missing from TCRdb's copy, which holds only in-frame ones; the method was immunoSEQ multiplex PCR. The sample contains about 45,000 clones, about 89% of which appear only once. Of note for this clone: What it binds is not known.

Germline-derived CDR1 and CDR2 are SGHDT and YYEEEE. CDR3 length: 14 residues. Trimming removed 4 bases from V and 8 bases from J; junction bases left unmatched: 6. The specimen was PBMCs, collected around atezolizumab (anti-PD-L1) treatment. The chain joins TRBV5-6 to TRBJ1-4, with 9 bases identical to TRBD1. The sequence derives from a man between 65 and 80 years old with urothelial cancer. In nucleotides, the CDR3 is TGTGCCAGCAGCATCCGGGACAGGGTAGAAAAACTGTTTTTT. Translating gives CASSIRDRVEKLFF.